The clone carrying this T cell receptor (beta chain) has just a few counts. Its antigen remains unidentified. V lost 6 bases to trimming and J lost 1 base, with 21 bases between them. The CDR3 consists of 17 residues. CDR1 and CDR2 (germline): SNHLY, FYNNEI. The data were obtained in a study of T cells in Graves' hyperthyroidism and ophthalmopathy. Findings of the study overall: Patients with ophthalmopathy were separated from those with stable hyperthyroidism by a 13 V-J model.

Researchers amplified the TCR beta CDR3 regions from RNA transcripts. The primer set for the first-round RT-PCR of the TCR CDR3 was HTBI. TCRdb reprocessed the multiplex PCR reads via MiXCR and lists one record per CDR3 protein. The data contain hundreds of thousands of distinct CDR3 sequences, approximately 25% of them seen just once; the ten biggest clones take up around 11%. The V call is TRBV2, the J call TRBJ1-1, with a tentative D call TRBD1 (6 bases). The receptor comes from a woman between 25 and 40 years old with Graves' ophthalmopathy. Specimen: blood. The CDR3 nucleotides read TGTGCCAGCAGGGTACAGGGCCTACCAAGAAAGAACACTGAAGCTTTCTTT. Translating gives CASRVQGLPRKNTEAFF. Drawing the rest from reference TRBV2 and TRBJ1-1, the complete variable domain is EPEVTQTPSHQVTQMGQEVILRCVPISNHLYFYWYRQILGQKVEFLVSFYNNEISEKSEIFDDQFSVERPDGSNFTLKIRSTKLEDSAMYFCASRVQGLPRKNTEAFFGQGTRLTVV.